This T cell receptor beta chain was captured in a study of blood T cell repertoires in COVID-19. Study-level background: Italy, Spain and the United States were the sources of the convalescent and acute COVID-19 samples. From T cells, B-cell-depleted T cells, or PBMCs came the material, which was cDNA or gDNA.

Researchers sorted participants into cohorts using their self-reported clinical history. Symptom resolution, clearance, or two negative PCRs marked the recovered donors of Cohort 3. CDR1 DFQATT and CDR2 SNEGSKA come from the germline V gene (reference sequence). The ends were cut back, 6 bases at V and 1 base at J, with 9 bases in the middle. The CDR3 extends over 13 amino acids. TCRdb's table, derived via immunoSEQ multiplex PCR, lists solely in-frame clones and lacks some. Of approximately 300,000 clones listed, roughly nine tenths are singletons. The rearrangement uses TRBV20-1 and TRBJ1-4, with D uncertain. The clonotype originates from a man in his sixties who had recovered from COVID-19. The sequenced sample consisted of PBMCs or T cells enriched from blood (not recorded which). CDR3 residues: CSASRGTNEKLFF. CDR3 sequence (DNA): TGCAGTGCCAGTCGGGGAACTAATGAAAAACTGTTTTTT.